This T cell receptor beta chain is drawn from a study of cytomegalovirus exposure and HLA in healthy donors (dated by TCRdb to about 2017). Notes on the research overall: An earlier analysis of roughly 630 of the donors reported more than 250 Gb of sequence data and 117 million unique TCR beta sequences from 150 million to 200 million T cells. To study patterns of TCR occurrence, a later analysis re-analyzed previously published TCR beta repertoires from 650 to 750 donors and added high-resolution HLA genotyping. Roughly five DR-DQ haplotypes were handled as single units for association and clustering, since linkage in the cohort was strong. The later analysis used no new phenotypic data to find candidate immune exposures, relying instead on TCR beta sequences and their occurrence across donors. The genetic ancestry cluster associated with self-reported Caucasian donors included over 80% of the 398 genotyped donors. Among roughly 400 genotyped donors of the cohort, an average of 235,054 unique TCR beta nucleotide sequences were sequenced per donor, roughly 18% of them non-productive. In addition to the first cohort of approximately 650 subjects, a separate validation cohort of 130 or so different subjects was used. Donor age, sex, ethnicity and CMV serostatus were collected together with the repertoire data. An early release covering more than 500 HLA-typed donors comprised about 300 gigabases of sequencing data and 85 million or so unique TCR sequences. The study combined high-throughput TCR immunosequencing, statistical association of individual TCRs with disease status, and machine learning to predict cytomegalovirus infection status. Using immunosequencing, the study profiled T cell repertoires from 666 subjects and related those repertoires to cytomegalovirus serostatus. HLA typing included class I and class II loci at four-digit resolution. The study aimed to test whether cataloging public T cell receptors could reveal signatures of past pathogen exposure. Typing coverage varied by locus: roughly 629-630 donors for A, B, C, DRB1 and DQB1; 522 for DQA1; 606 for DPA1; roughly 450 for DPB1. In a later genetic analysis, genome-wide SNP genotypes for about 55% of the roughly 700 donors were used, and that subset was treated as a discovery cohort. Every discovery cohort repertoire had been produced on one sequencing platform. In an earlier analysis of more than 550 of the donors, high-throughput TCR beta sequencing was used to judge whether each TCR beta V gene segment behaved as functional or pseudogenic.

Note on this clone: There is no known antigen for this receptor. No much larger clone is present one base from it, and per-base qualities are unavailable.

The cohort was made up of under 800 healthy bone marrow donors. Cohort members were all nominally healthy when sampled, although unrecorded immune exposures were likely present. The donor was CMV seropositive and belonged to the group of 270 or so seropositive cohort members. Each donor provided a peripheral blood sample, and peripheral blood mononuclear cells were used for TCR beta sequencing. Genomic DNA extraction from the blood cell samples was performed with the Qiagen DNeasy Blood Extraction Kit. The CDR3 starts with the cysteine, ends with the phenylalanine, and has 16 residues. Only the CDR3 DNA is retained, 48 bases long and in frame from the first base. At the junction V is shortened by 4 bases and J by 1 base; bases outside the gene matches: 2. CDR1 MRHNA and CDR2 SNTAGT were looked up in the germline V gene. On the study overall, not on this receptor specifically: Because the 87-base-pair reads could not distinguish some IMGT-functional V segments, including TRBV6-2 and TRBV6-3, those segments were excluded. About 15 rarely observed V segments, including chromosome 9 orphons, were excluded from the earlier analysis of several hundred of the donors because counts were too low. Most CMV-associated TCR beta chains appeared to be HLA-restricted in a later analysis, and the HLA associations seemed to be driven largely by CMV exposure. While some public TCRs were present in many individuals, most TCR sequences turned up only very rarely across donors. When HLA alleles, especially DR and DQ, strongly co-occurred, attributing TCR associations to individual alleles was difficult. The authors suggested that the approach could potentially be generalized to other disease states and immunological phenotypes. A further reported finding was that TCR beta sequences accurately predicted the HLA-A and HLA-B alleles for most subjects in the first cohort. A group of highly shared sequence variants was considered likely to be a technical artifact of the sequencing pipeline. For the cohort, immune exposure information was limited to CMV serostatus. In a later analysis, HLA-associated TCR beta chains were found to be more clonally expanded and to have lower generation probabilities than equally common non-associated chains. Specific HLA alleles were associated with 15,000 to 20,000 TCR beta sequences at a false discovery rate of 0.05 in a later analysis. Linkage disequilibrium might explain the correlated functional status among segregating V segments, but an unknown experimental factor could not be ruled out. A few of the identified cytomegalovirus-associated TCR beta chains were confirmed in vitro to be specific for cytomegalovirus antigens. An earlier analysis of approximately 540 of the donors showed that most TCR beta V segments appeared in productive rearrangements either about 87% or about 30% of the time, which broadly matched IMGT annotations. The cohort was sequenced for TCR beta chains only, and without alpha or paired-chain data the features that could be detected were limited. According to a later analysis, TCR association rates differed among HLA loci, with DRB1 alleles showing the most associated TCRs and HLA-C alleles showing the fewest. Because some donors lacked HLA typing at each locus, the association tests relied only on the typed subset. The presence/absence analyses assumed that sequencing depth was roughly uniform across donors, and that assumption may not be true. A later genetic analysis associated a missense DCLRE1C variant with V-gene and J-gene trimming of TCR beta chains, and an independent cohort replicated the association. The study gave a list of around 170 TCR beta chains associated with cytomegalovirus. A later analysis reported that several top co-occurrence clusters appeared linked to parvovirus B19, influenza, CMV and Epstein-Barr virus. Compared with the roughly 670-donor mean, donors in an Asian-associated ancestry cluster had fewer N-insertions in productive TCRs, according to a later genetic analysis. The classifier was reported to diagnose cytomegalovirus status with high specificity and sensitivity in both the original cohort and the validation cohort.

Libraries came from the immunoSEQ multiplex PCR assay. The multiplex PCR relied on a mix of 60 forward primers for TCR Vbeta segments and 13 reverse primers for TCR Jbeta segments. The CDR3 region of rearranged TCR beta genes was amplified from genomic DNA with a multiplex PCR assay. On the Illumina HiSeq System, the amplified TCR beta libraries were sequenced as 87-base-pair reads. The paper's processing steps were these. A later analysis tallied about 77 million unique TCR beta chains across the 700 or so repertoires, and about 12 million of those chains were shared by two or more donors. A nearest-neighbor algorithm error-corrected the raw reads and collapsed the reads into unique sequences, merging closely related sequences to remove PCR and sequencing errors. CDR3 sequences were aligned to IMGT reference sequences to assign V, D and J gene segments. Each retained sequence needed at least a six-nucleotide match to both a V gene segment and a J gene segment. A rearrangement counted as productive if the CDR3 had no stop codons and remained in frame with V and J, and every other rearrangement counted as non-productive. CDR3 was defined according to IMGT convention as the region running from the second conserved V-encoded cysteine to the conserved J-encoded phenylalanine. The earlier analysis of about 610 of the donors excluded sequences that lacked an unambiguous match to a single V gene segment. In an earlier analysis of approximately 590 of the donors, V segments were called functional above 56.7% productive rearrangements and were called segregating when the between-donor standard deviation exceeded 5%. A statistical classification framework was developed to diagnose cytomegalovirus status using the catalog of TCR beta chain sequences. In a later analysis, V and J genes were assigned by comparing TCR nucleotide sequences against IMGT/GENE-DB human TR gene sequences. In a later analysis, CDR3 sequences and most-parsimonious VDJ recombination scenarios were assigned using the TCRdist pipeline. In a later analysis, each TCR beta chain was defined by its CDR3 amino acid sequence together with its V-gene family, and reads lacking a unique V-gene family were excluded. As a way to deal with suspected cross-contamination and a sequencing artifact, a later analysis dropped 450 to 700 nucleotide sequences that were highly shared and had low generation probability. A later analysis calculated a clonal expansion index for each public chain from normalized within-repertoire ranks of inferred template counts. In a later analysis, generation probabilities were computed with a VDJ recombination model fitted to out-of-frame rearrangements, and the resulting probabilities were checked against IGoR. Hypergeometric tests were used in a later analysis to score TCR-TCR, TCR-HLA and TCR-CMV co-occurrence, with a repertoire-size bias correction applied to the TCR pairs. In a later analysis, false discovery rates were estimated by permuting HLA or CMV assignments 20 times. In a later analysis, co-occurring TCRs were grouped with DBSCAN, and TCRdist sequence similarity was added when clustering was performed within HLA-allele-positive subsets. For co-occurrence clustering, repertoires with fewer than 30,000 or more than 120,000 public chains were excluded, along with roughly 5 repertoires with anomalous nucleotide sharing. The table comes from immuneACCESS by way of TCRdb, which keeps in-frame sequences with V and J called. Part of the clones is missing from these tables; in studies checked, under half for an unresolved V gene and the rest for unknown reasons. D and trimming were read from the DNA, whereas the V and J calls and clone size are those reported in that table. The table for this sample lists around 71,000 clones; approximately 57% of them were counted only once. The ten largest clonotypes hold more than 5% of the sample.

The source is a man younger than 45 in good health and CMV-seropositive. The rearranged segments are TRBV6-4 and TRBJ2-1; TRBD2 matches 12 bases in the middle. The sample consisted of PBMCs. The nucleotides read TGTGCCAGCAGTGGGACTAGCGGGACTTCCTACAATGAGCAGTTCTTC. The translation is CASSGTSGTSYNEQFF.